Listed below are T cell receptor beta chains from one sample, sequenced in a study of blood T cells in healthy people across ages. TCRdb redid the calling of the 5' RACE reads with MiXCR, one entry per CDR3 protein. The profile covers around 670,000 distinct CDR3 sequences, with about 30% appearing a single time and roughly 14% taken by the ten largest. Sequencing was done on a sample of blood. Receptors originate from an elderly woman in good health. CDR3s include the opening cysteine and the closing phenylalanine or tryptophan. The order of the fields is V gene, J gene, CDR3 protein.

TRBV12-3/TRBV12-4	TRBJ2-7	CASRRWRDRGHEQYF
TRBV10-3	TRBJ1-1	CAISEGEAPNTEAFF
TRBV25-1	TRBJ1-4	CASSDTGTGVNEKLFF
TRBV5-1	TRBJ2-7	CASSPGTNYEQYF
TRBV5-5	TRBJ1-4	CASERSGPGEKLFF
TRBV7-2	TRBJ1-6	CASSQEGRMNSPLHF
TRBV6-5	TRBJ2-3	CASSYYRTVLNTDTQYF
TRBV30	TRBJ1-5	CAWTLESGVRQPQHF
TRBV7-2	TRBJ2-5	CASSLYGQETQYF
TRBV12-3/TRBV12-4	TRBJ2-1	CASSFLGQDFYRYNEQFF
TRBV7-2	TRBJ2-3	CASSMPGSGGLSSTDTQYF
TRBV12-3/TRBV12-4	TRBJ2-3	CASNHRTGTSTDTQYF
TRBV7-2	TRBJ2-1	CASPTRASGIPYNEQFF
TRBV5-1	TRBJ1-2	CASSLRPGSDYGYTF
TRBV28	TRBJ2-1	CASSSPFEEYYEQFF
TRBV6-6	TRBJ1-2	CASSSGRRQGYTF
TRBV30	TRBJ2-2	CAWTGFDTGELFF
TRBV4-1	TRBJ2-1	CASSQVPAGGPNEQFF
TRBV4-1	-	CASSQDSGNLAYNEQYF
TRBV5-1	TRBJ2-7	CASSFGWTSGSSYEQYF
TRBV4-3	TRBJ2-3	CASSLAGEDTQYF
TRBV5-1	TRBJ2-3	CASSLDPAGAPGDTQYF